Listed here are 15 T cell receptor beta chains from one sample, sequenced in a study of post-analysis software for immune sequencing data. Study conclusions and caveats: Among five TRBV segments more frequent in patients than controls were TRBV5-6, TRBV5-1 and TRBV20-1.

Their antigens remain unidentified. Unique molecular identifiers had been added to the TCR beta cDNA libraries. MiXCR was run by TCRdb on the PCR reads, yielding one entry per CDR3 protein. Of about 570,000 distinct CDR3 sequences in the sample, roughly 34% were seen once. Sequencing input: blood. These receptors were taken from a girl aged 2-17 years with multiple sclerosis.

This clonotype came up many times. The V and J genes are TRBV6-6 and TRBJ2-5; TRBD1 is a possible D gene (5 bases). This CDR3 is 13 amino acids long. V gave up 6 bases and J gave up 4 bases, with 12 bases separating them. Germline CDR1 and CDR2: MNHNY and SVGAGI (reference sequence). The CDR3 reads CASSRGQPETQYF. Here the CDR3 DNA reads TGTGCCAGCAGCCGCGGACAACCAGAGACCCAGTACTTC.

The rearrangement links TRBV29-1 to TRBJ2-7, with TRBD1 as a possible D gene (5 bases). The CDR3 contains 12 residues. Germline V gives CDR1 SQVTM, CDR2 ANQGSEA. V lost 4 bases to trimming and J lost 0 bases, with 7 bases between them. In nucleotides, the CDR3 is TGCAGCGTTGTGACAGTCTCCTACGAGCAGTACTTC. It specifies CSVVTVSYEQYF.

This chain links TRBV12-3 or TRBV12-4 with TRBJ2-3; D uncertain. V lost 3 bases and J 8 bases, leaving 6 bases between the germline ends. The CDR3 loop spans 11 amino acids. This CDR3 is CASSFTGTQYF. CDR3 in DNA: TGTGCCAGCAGTTTTACCGGTACGCAGTATTTT.

This clonotype was seen only a few times. The V and J genes are TRBV10-2 and TRBJ2-7; 7 bases fit TRBD2. This CDR3 contains 14 residues. Germline lookup yields CDR1 WSHSY and CDR2 SAAADI. After removal of 7 bases from V and 3 bases from J, the junction contained 9 bases not matched to a gene. The DNA for the CDR3 is TGCGCCAGCACGGTGGGGCCTAGCGGCTACGAGCAGTACTTC. Its translation is CASTVGPSGYEQYF.

This clonotype was picked up many times. V gene TRBV11-2 combines with J gene TRBJ2-5; 10 bases agree with TRBD1. This CDR3 spans 15 amino acids. V dropped 8 bases and J dropped 4; count of bases not matched to a gene: 10. Germline V lookup: CDR1 SGHAT, CDR2 FQNNGV. The CDR3 is CASRPWTGGAETQYF. The CDR3 nucleotides are TGTGCCAGCCGTCCCTGGACAGGGGGAGCAGAGACCCAGTACTTC.

The V gene is TRBV9, the J gene TRBJ2-3; 9 nucleotides line up with TRBD2. Germline-derived CDR1 and CDR2 are SGDLS and YYNGEE. The V gene end was trimmed by 4 bases and the J gene end by 0 bases; junction bases not matched to a gene: 15. CDR3 length: 19 residues. This CDR3 is CASSHPVRSGGTSTDTQYF. In DNA, the CDR3 is TGTGCCAGCAGCCACCCAGTCCGGAGCGGGGGGACTAGCACAGATACGCAGTATTTT.

The V gene is TRBV7-2, the J gene TRBJ2-3; TRBD2 is a possible D gene (7 bases). V lost 5 bases and J lost 4, with 22 bases in between. There are 17 residues in the CDR3. Per germline, CDR1 SGHTA and CDR2 FQGNSA. In DNA, the CDR3 is TGTGCCAGCAGCCCCGAGGGGGGGACTATAGTATCAGATACGCAGTATTTT. Protein sequence: CASSPEGGTIVSDTQYF.

V usage is TRBV7-9 and J usage is TRBJ1-5, with D possibly being TRBD1 (5 bases). The CDR3 has 16 amino acids. Germline CDR1 and CDR2: SEHNR and FQNEAQ (reference sequence). Trimming stripped 5 bases from V and 1 base from J, with 15 bases between. CDR3 residues: CASSREGQTSNQPQHF. CDR3 DNA: TGTGCCAGCAGCCGAGAGGGGCAGACCAGCAATCAGCCCCAGCATTTT.

The chain is built from TRBV20-1 and TRBJ1-5; 9 bases line up with TRBD1. Germline assignment: CDR1 DFQATT and CDR2 SNEGSKA (reference sequence). J was trimmed by 6 bases and V by 4 bases; bases with no gene match: 4. The CDR3 has 13 amino acids. The CDR3 spells CSAKQGAVQPQHF. The CDR3 region has the DNA TGCAGTGCTAAACAGGGGGCTGTTCAGCCCCAGCATTTT.

Comments on this clonotype: The germline gene is not matched at one end of the junction; a read error may be the cause. The rearrangement joins TRBV7-2 to TRBJ2-3; D possibly corresponds to TRBD1 (5 bases). CDR1 is SGHTA and CDR2 is FQGNSA in the germline V gene. The CDR3 is 14 amino acids. CDR3 residues: CASSLGAATDTQYF. The CDR3 DNA reads TGTGCCAGCAGTTTAGGGGCGGCAACAGATACGCAGTATTTT.

The gene calls are TRBV28 and TRBJ1-2; 8 bases fit TRBD1. After removal of 5 bases from V and 6 bases from J, the junction contained 5 bases not matched to a gene. The CDR3 totals 13 residues. CDR1 and CDR2 (germline): MDHEN, SYDVKM. This chain's CDR3 is CASSHQGADGYTF. For the CDR3, the DNA is TGTGCCAGCAGTCACCAGGGGGCGGATGGCTACACCTTC.

The chain joins TRBV4-1 to TRBJ2-1, with D tentatively TRBD1 or TRBD2 (5 bases each). With 0 bases removed from V and 8 bases from J, the gap between germline ends came to 17 bases. There are 16 residues in the CDR3. Germline CDR1 MGHRA, CDR2 YSYEKL. The CDR3, as DNA: TGCGCCAGCAGCCAAGAGTCGGGGCGACCGGGTTATGAGCAGTTCTTC. This translates into CASSQESGRPGYEQFF.

Only one count was recorded for this clonotype. One junction end does not reproduce the germline sequence, and a read error may be involved. The chain has TRBV29-1 and TRBJ2-2; 9 bases map to TRBD1. CDR3 length: 13 residues. CDR1 SQVTM and CDR2 ANQGSEA come from the germline V gene. CDR3 protein: CSVGQGEAGERFF. DNA for the CDR3: TGCAGCGTTGGACAGGGGGAAGCCGGGGAGCGGTTTTTT.

A few counts support this clonotype. The chain joins TRBV6-5 to TRBJ2-2; D unclear. V was cut by 2 bases and J by 7 bases, with 14 bases left in between. The germline CDR1 and CDR2 sequences are MNHEY and SVGAGI. CDR3 length equals 15 residues. CDR3 sequence reads: CASSYGWDLIGELFF. The CDR3 bases are TGTGCCAGCAGTTACGGTTGGGATTTGATCGGGGAGCTGTTTTTT.

V gene TRBV7-9 combines with J gene TRBJ2-5; 7 nucleotides line up with TRBD1. J lost 0 bases, V lost 7 bases, and 11 bases had no gene match. Germline assignment: CDR1 SEHNR and CDR2 FQNEAQ (reference sequence). This CDR3 has 16 residues. The DNA of the CDR3 is TGTGCCAGCATCCCCCCCCTGGACAGGAACCAAGAGACCCAGTACTTC. This gives the protein CASIPPLDRNQETQYF.